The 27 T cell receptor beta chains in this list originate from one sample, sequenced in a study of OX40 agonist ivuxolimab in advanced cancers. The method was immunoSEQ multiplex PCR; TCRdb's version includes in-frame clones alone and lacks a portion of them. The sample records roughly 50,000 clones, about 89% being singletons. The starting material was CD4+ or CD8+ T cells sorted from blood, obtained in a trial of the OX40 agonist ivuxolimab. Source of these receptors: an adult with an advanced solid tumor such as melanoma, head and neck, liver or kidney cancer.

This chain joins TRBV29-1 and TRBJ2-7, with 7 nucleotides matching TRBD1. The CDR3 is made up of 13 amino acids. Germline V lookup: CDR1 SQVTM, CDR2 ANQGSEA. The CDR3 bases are TGCAGTTACAGGGGAGCCAGACCCTACGAGCAGTACTTC. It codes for CSYRGARPYEQYF.

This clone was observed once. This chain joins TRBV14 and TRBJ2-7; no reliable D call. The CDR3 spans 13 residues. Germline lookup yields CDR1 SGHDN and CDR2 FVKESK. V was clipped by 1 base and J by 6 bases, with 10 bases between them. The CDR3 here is CASSQARATEQYF. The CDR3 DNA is TGTGCCAGCAGCCAAGCCCGGGCTACCGAGCAGTACTTC.

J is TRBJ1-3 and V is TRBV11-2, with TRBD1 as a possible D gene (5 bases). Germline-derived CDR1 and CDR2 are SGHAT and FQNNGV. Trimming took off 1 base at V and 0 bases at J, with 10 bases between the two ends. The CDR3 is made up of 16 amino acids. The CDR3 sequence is CASSLVTGGSGNTIYF. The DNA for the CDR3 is TGTGCCAGCAGCTTAGTTACGGGGGGCTCTGGAAACACCATATATTTT.

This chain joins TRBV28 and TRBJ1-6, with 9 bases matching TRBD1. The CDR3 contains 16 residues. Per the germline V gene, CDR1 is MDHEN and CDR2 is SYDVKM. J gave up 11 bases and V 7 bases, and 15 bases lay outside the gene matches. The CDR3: CASTLGTGHAIAPLHF. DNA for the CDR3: TGTGCCAGCACCCTTGGGACAGGGCACGCCATAGCACCCCTCCACTTT.

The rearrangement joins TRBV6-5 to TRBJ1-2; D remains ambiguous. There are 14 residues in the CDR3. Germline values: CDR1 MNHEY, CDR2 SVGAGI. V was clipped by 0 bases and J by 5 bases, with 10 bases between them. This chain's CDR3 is CASSYSIVSYGYTF. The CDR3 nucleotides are TGTGCCAGCAGTTACTCGATCGTGAGTTATGGCTACACCTTC.

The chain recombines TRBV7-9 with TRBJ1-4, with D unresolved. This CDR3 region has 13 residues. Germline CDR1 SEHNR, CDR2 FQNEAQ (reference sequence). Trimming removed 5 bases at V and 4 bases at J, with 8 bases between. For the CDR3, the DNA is TGTGCCAGCAGCCCTGTAGTTAATGAAAAACTGTTTTTT. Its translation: CASSPVVNEKLFF.

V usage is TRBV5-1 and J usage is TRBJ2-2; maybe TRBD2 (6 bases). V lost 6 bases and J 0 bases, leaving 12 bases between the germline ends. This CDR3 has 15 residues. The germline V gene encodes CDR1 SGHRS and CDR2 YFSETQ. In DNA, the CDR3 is TGCGCCAGCACCTCGGGACTTTCGAACACCGGGGAGCTGTTTTTT. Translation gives CASTSGLSNTGELFF.

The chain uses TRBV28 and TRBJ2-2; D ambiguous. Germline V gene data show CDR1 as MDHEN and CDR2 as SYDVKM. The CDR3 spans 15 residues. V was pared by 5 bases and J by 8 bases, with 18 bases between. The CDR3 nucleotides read TGTGCCAGCAGTCCAGGAGACTCCCCTGGTGGGGAGCTGTTTTTT. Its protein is CASSPGDSPGGELFF.

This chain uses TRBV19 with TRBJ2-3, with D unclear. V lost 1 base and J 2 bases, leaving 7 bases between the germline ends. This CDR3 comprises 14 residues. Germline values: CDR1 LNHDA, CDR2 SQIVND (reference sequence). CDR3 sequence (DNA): TGTGCCAGTAGTATAGTCCGCACCACAGATACGCAGTATTTT. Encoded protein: CASSIVRTTDTQYF.

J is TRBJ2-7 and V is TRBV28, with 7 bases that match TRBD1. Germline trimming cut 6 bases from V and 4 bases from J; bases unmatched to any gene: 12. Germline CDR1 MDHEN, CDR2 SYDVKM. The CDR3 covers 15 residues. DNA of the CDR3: TGTGCCAGCAGAGGGAGACAGGGTCAAGTTTACGAGCAGTACTTC. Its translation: CASRGRQGQVYEQYF.

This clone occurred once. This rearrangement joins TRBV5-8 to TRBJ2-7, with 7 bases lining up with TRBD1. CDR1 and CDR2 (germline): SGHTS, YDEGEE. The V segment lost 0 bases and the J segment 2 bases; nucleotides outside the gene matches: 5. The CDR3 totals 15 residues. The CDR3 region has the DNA TGTGCCAGCAGCTTGGTTGGACAGGCTACCTACGAGCAGTACTTC. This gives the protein CASSLVGQATYEQYF.

The CDR3: CASSPPLGDTEAFF. In DNA, the CDR3 is TGTGCCAGCAGCCCGCCCCTGGGGGACACTGAAGCTTTCTTT. The gene calls are TRBV7-9 and TRBJ1-1; tentatively, D is TRBD1 (5 bases). The CDR3 spans 14 residues. With 5 bases removed from V and 3 bases from J, the gap between germline ends came to 13 bases. Germline V gene sequence: CDR1 SEHNR, CDR2 FQNEAQ (reference sequence). The complete variable domain, with remaining parts taken from reference TRBV7-9 and TRBJ1-1, reads DTGVSQNPRHKITKRGQNVTFRCDPISEHNRLYWYRQTLGQGPEFLTYFQNEAQLEKSRLLSDRFSAERPKGSFSTLEIQRTEQGDSAMYLCASSPPLGDTEAFFGQGTRLTVV.

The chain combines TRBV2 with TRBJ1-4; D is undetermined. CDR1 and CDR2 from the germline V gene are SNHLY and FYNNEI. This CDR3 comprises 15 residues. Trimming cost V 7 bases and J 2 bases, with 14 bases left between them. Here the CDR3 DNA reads TGTGCCAGCAACCAACAAGGGCCCACTAATGAAAAACTGTTTTTT. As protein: CASNQQGPTNEKLFF.

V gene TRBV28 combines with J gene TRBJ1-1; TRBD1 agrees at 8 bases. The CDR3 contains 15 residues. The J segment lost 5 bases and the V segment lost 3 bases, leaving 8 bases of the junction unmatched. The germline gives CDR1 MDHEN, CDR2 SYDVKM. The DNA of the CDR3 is TGTGCCAGCAGTTTCACCCTACAGGGGGGAACTGAAGCTTTCTTT. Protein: CASSFTLQGGTEAFF.

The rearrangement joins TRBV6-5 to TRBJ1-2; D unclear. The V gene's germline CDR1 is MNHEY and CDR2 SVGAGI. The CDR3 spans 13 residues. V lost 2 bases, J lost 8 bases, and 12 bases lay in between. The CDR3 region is CASSYGQSGGYTF. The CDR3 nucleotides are TGTGCCAGCAGTTACGGGCAGTCTGGGGGCTACACCTTC.

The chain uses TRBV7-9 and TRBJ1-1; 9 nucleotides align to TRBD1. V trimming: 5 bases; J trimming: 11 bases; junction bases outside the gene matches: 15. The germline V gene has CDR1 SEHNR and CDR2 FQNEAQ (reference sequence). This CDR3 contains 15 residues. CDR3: CASSLGQGRWQGAFF. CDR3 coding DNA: TGTGCCAGCAGCCTAGGACAGGGGCGGTGGCAAGGCGCTTTCTTT.

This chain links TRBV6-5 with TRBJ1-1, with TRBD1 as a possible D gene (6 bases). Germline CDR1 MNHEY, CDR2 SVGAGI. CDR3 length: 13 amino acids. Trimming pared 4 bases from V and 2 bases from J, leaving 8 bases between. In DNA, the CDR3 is TGTGCCAGCAGTTGGACAGTAAACACTGAAGCTTTCTTT. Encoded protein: CASSWTVNTEAFF.

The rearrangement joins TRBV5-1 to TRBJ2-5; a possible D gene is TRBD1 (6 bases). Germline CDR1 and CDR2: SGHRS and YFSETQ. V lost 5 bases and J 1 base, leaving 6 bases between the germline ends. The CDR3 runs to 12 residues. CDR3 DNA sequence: TGCGCCAGCAGGGACAGCCAAGAGACCCAGTACTTC. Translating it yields CASRDSQETQYF. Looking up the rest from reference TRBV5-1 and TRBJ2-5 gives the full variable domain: KAGVTQTPRYLIKTRGQQVTLSCSPISGHRSVSWYQQTPGQGLQFLFEYFSETQRNKGNFPGRFSGRQFSNSRSEMNVSTLELGDSALYLCASRDSQETQYFGPGTRLLVL.

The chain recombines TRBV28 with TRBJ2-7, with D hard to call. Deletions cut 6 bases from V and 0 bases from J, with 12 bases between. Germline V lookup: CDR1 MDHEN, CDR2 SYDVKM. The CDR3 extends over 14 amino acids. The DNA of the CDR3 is TGTGCCAGCAGCCGGGTCCTCATCTCCTACGAGCAGTACTTC. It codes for CASSRVLISYEQYF.

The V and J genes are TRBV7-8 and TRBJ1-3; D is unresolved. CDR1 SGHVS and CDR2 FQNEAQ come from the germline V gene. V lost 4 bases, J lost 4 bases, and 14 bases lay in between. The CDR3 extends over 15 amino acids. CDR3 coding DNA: TGTGCCAGCAGCTATGGGAGAAGACGAGGAAACACCATATATTTT. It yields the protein CASSYGRRRGNTIYF.

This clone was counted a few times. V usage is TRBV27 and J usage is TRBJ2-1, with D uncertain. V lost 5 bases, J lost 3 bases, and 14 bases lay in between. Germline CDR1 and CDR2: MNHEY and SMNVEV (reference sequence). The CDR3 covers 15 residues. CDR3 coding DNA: TGTGCCAGCAGTCCCCTACGCGCCCTCTACAATGAGCAGTTCTTC. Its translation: CASSPLRALYNEQFF.

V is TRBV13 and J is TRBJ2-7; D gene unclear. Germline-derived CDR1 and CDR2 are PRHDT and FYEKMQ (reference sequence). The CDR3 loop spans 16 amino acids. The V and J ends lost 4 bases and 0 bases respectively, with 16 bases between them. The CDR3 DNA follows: TGTGCCAGCAGCTCCCGGGTCGTCAAAAGCTCCTACGAGCAGTACTTC. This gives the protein CASSSRVVKSSYEQYF.

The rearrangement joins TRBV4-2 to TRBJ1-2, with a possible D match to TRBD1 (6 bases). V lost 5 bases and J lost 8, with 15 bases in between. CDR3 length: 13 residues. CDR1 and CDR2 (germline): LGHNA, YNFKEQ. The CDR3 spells CASSFLGASGYTF. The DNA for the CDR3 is TGTGCCAGCAGCTTCTTGGGGGCTAGCGGCTACACCTTC.

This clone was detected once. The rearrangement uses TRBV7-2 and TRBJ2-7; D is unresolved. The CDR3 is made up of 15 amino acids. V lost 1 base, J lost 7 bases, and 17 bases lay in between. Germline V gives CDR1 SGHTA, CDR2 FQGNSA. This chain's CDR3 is CASSLEFSSRVEQYF. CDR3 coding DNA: TGTGCCAGCAGCTTAGAGTTCAGCAGTCGGGTGGAGCAGTACTTC.

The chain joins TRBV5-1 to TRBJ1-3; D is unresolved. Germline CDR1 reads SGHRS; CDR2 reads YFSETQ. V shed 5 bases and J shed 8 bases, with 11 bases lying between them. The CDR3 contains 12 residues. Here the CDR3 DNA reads TGCGCCAGCAGTCTCACGGGAGACACCATATATTTT. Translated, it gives CASSLTGDTIYF. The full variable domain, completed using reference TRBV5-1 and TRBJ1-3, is KAGVTQTPRYLIKTRGQQVTLSCSPISGHRSVSWYQQTPGQGLQFLFEYFSETQRNKGNFPGRFSGRQFSNSRSEMNVSTLELGDSALYLCASSLTGDTIYFGEGSWLTVV.

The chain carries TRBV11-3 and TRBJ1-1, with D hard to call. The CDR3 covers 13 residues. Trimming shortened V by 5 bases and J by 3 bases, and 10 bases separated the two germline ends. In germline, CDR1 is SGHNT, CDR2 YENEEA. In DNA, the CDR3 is TGTGCCAGCAGCGGCAGGAGGGACACTGAAGCTTTCTTT. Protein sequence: CASSGRRDTEAFF.

CDR3 protein: CASSLGWDRVQETQYF. Here the CDR3 DNA reads TGCGCCAGCAGCTTGGGCTGGGACAGGGTGCAAGAGACCCAGTACTTC. The gene calls are TRBV5-1 and TRBJ2-5; 9 bases are shared with TRBD1. The CDR3 spans 16 residues. The J segment lost 2 bases and the V segment lost 0 bases, leaving 5 bases of the junction unmatched. In germline, CDR1 is SGHRS, CDR2 YFSETQ.